Reported below is one TCR beta chain. Per the study methods: Quantification of nucleated cells was approximated via reference gene primer amplification. TCRdb's copy holds only in-frame clones and misses some; the assay was immunoSEQ multiplex PCR. Clone size and V and J calls were adopted from that table, with D and trimming inferred from the DNA. The sample lists around 120,000 clones, roughly four fifths occurring once. This specimen belongs to a study of blood T cell repertoires in COVID-19. At the level of the study: There were acute and convalescent COVID-19 samples, and they came from the United States, Italy and Spain. T cells, B-cell-depleted T cells, or PBMCs supplied cDNA or gDNA.

The CDR3 is 15 amino acids. V trimming: 3 bases; J trimming: 6 bases; junction bases outside the gene matches: 6. Germline CDR1 reads SNHLY; CDR2 reads FYNNEI. The chain uses TRBV2 and TRBJ1-2; 11 bases line up with TRBD1. Sequencing input: peripheral blood. The source is a man aged 45 to 65 with acute or convalescent COVID-19. In DNA form, the CDR3 reads TGTGCCAGCAGTGATGGGGACAGGGGGTCGGATGGCTACACCTTC. It codes for CASSDGDRGSDGYTF.